This TCR beta chain is from a study of T cells in women clearing cervical HPV infection. Study-wide points: T-cell numbers per sample were unknown and may explain richness differences.

TCRdb's table, derived via immunoSEQ multiplex PCR, lists solely in-frame clones and lacks some. Listed are some 40,000 clones; around 6% falls within the top ten. A word on this clone: What it binds is not known. The CDR3 end lies 3 residues beyond the end of the read and is filled in from the germline J gene.

The germline V and J ends were trimmed by 3 bases and 0 bases, with 12 bases remaining between them. The CDR3 is 16 amino acids. The TCR was taken from a woman between 18 and 70 years old with a cervical HPV16 infection that either progressed to CIN3+ or cleared (not recorded which). Sequencing was performed on blood buffy coat. The chain carries TRBV12-3 or TRBV12-4 and TRBJ1-5; possible D gene TRBD1, 5 bases. CDR3 sequence: CASSFGPGLSNQPQHF. The sequenced CDR3 bases are TGTGCCAGCAGTTTCGGACCGGGACTTAGCAATCAGCCC.